This T cell receptor (beta chain) was sequenced in a study of blood T cell repertoires in COVID-19. Study at large: T cells, B-cell-depleted T cells, or PBMCs supplied cDNA or gDNA.

The repertoire was sequenced with immunoSEQ multiplex PCR; TCRdb's copy has only in-frame clones and lacks some. The data contain some 190,000 clones, around 89% of them singletons. Sequenced: peripheral blood. The TCR sequence derives from a human donor in a cohort sampled during active COVID-19.

CDR3 DNA sequence: TGTGCCAGCAGGGATGCCAGCGGGAGTAGGGAGACCCAGTACTTC. Amino acid sequence: CASRDASGSRETQYF. This chain joins TRBV28 and TRBJ2-5, with 8 bases identical to TRBD2. CDR3 length: 15 residues. Trimming cost V 6 bases and J 5 bases; bases outside gene matches: 11. Germline values: CDR1 MDHEN, CDR2 SYDVKM.